A selection of T cell receptor beta chains follows, all from one sample in a study of PD-L1 blockade in urothelial cancer. Assay used: immunoSEQ multiplex PCR; TCRdb lists only in-frame clones, some missing. This table has 29,000 or so clones, roughly 86% appearing once. Material: PBMCs, obtained around atezolizumab (anti-PD-L1) treatment. The source of these receptors is a man aged 45-65 years with urothelial cancer. CDR3s include the opening cysteine and the closing phenylalanine or tryptophan. Each record gives: J gene, V gene, clone size, D gene, CDR3 protein, CDR3 DNA. The D gene is left open where the match is weak. Clone size is shown for a subset of rows, as once, few, many or a class of expanded clone.

TRBJ2-1,TRBV5-1,-,TRBD2,CASGGLASYNEQFF,TGCGCCAGCGGAGGACTAGCGTCCTACAATGAGCAGTTCTTC
TRBJ2-5,TRBV5-4,-,-,CASSLGNGETQYF,TGTGCCAGCAGCTTGGGGAACGGGGAGACCCAGTACTTC
TRBJ2-6,TRBV7-9,-,TRBD1,CASPRQGLYSGANVLTF,TGTGCCAGCCCCCGACAGGGGTTATACTCTGGGGCCAACGTCCTGACTTTC
TRBJ2-5,TRBV27,-,-,CASSRVMRETQYF,TGTGCCAGCAGCCGCGTTATGAGAGAGACCCAGTACTTC
TRBJ1-4,TRBV27,-,TRBD1,CASTNSRDSREKLFF,TGTGCCAGCACCAATAGCCGGGACAGTCGTGAAAAACTGTTTTTT
TRBJ2-7,TRBV19,once,TRBD1,CASSTGQGEEYF,TGTGCCAGTAGTACCGGACAGGGCGAGGAGTACTTC
TRBJ2-3,TRBV27,-,-,CASSPYYSTDTQYF,TGTGCCAGCAGCCCTTACTATAGCACAGATACGCAGTATTTT
TRBJ2-7,TRBV28,-,TRBD2,CASTLAASYEQYF,TGTGCCAGCACTCTAGCGGCCTCCTACGAGCAGTACTTC
TRBJ2-2,TRBV10-3,-,TRBD1,CAISAGQGDTGELFF,TGTGCCATCAGCGCTGGACAGGGGGACACCGGGGAGCTGTTTTTT
TRBJ1-1,TRBV6-5,few,-,CASSYSGAEAFF,TGTGCCAGCAGTTACTCAGGGGCTGAAGCTTTCTTT
TRBJ2-1,TRBV6-5,-,-,CASSSHIGFQFF,TGTGCCAGCAGTTCACACATCGGGTTTCAGTTCTTC
TRBJ2-5,TRBV9,once,-,CASSTPLDSQETQYF,TGTGCCAGCAGCACACCCCTCGACTCGCAAGAGACCCAGTACTTC
TRBJ2-4,TRBV27,-,TRBD1,CASSQLGTGIVWNIQYF,TGTGCCAGCAGTCAACTTGGGACAGGGATTGTCTGGAACATTCAGTACTTC
TRBJ2-1,TRBV5-1,-,-,CASSPRGRSASSYNEQFF,TGCGCCAGCAGCCCGCGGGGCCGTTCCGCCTCCTCATACAATGAGCAGTTCTTC
TRBJ2-3,TRBV5-5,-,TRBD2,CASSSEWGTGTSSTDTQYF,TGTGCCAGCAGTTCCGAGTGGGGAACCGGGACTAGCTCCACAGATACGCAGTATTTT
TRBJ1-1,TRBV6-1,few,-,CASSVAQGGTEAFF,TGTGCCAGCAGTGTTGCGCAGGGAGGCACTGAAGCTTTCTTT
TRBJ2-5,TRBV13,-,TRBD2,CASSLTGRAWETQYF,TGTGCCAGCAGCTTAACCGGGAGGGCCTGGGAGACCCAGTACTTC
TRBJ1-1,TRBV27,-,-,CASSLAGEDAFF,TGTGCCAGCAGTTTGGCAGGGGAAGACGCTTTCTTT
TRBJ2-3,TRBV25-1,-,TRBD1,CASSQRTGGTDTQYF,TGTGCCAGCAGTCAAAGGACAGGGGGCACAGATACGCAGTATTTT
TRBJ1-6,TRBV30,-,TRBD1,CAWSRGPIGSYNSPLHF,TGTGCCTGGAGTAGGGGGCCTATAGGCTCCTATAATTCACCCCTCCACTTT
TRBJ1-4,TRBV7-9,-,-,CASSLEMWTSTNEKLFF,TGTGCCAGCAGCTTAGAGATGTGGACATCAACTAATGAAAAACTGTTTTTT
TRBJ1-1,TRBV5-4,-,TRBD1,CASSTGQGGLSEAFF,TGTGCCAGCAGTACGGGACAGGGTGGGTTGTCTGAAGCTTTCTTT
TRBJ2-4,TRBV29-1,-,-,CSVRQALAKNIQYF,TGCAGCGTTAGACAGGCCCTAGCCAAAAACATTCAGTACTTC
TRBJ1-1,TRBV18,-,-,CASSPLTGQPEAFF,TGTGCCAGCTCACCCCTGACAGGACAACCCGAAGCTTTCTTT
TRBJ1-4,TRBV5-6,-,-,CASSPQIRGYNEKLFF,TGTGCCAGCAGCCCACAAATCCGGGGGTATAATGAAAAACTGTTTTTT
TRBJ2-3,TRBV6-1,-,TRBD2,CASSVSSGARTDTQYF,TGTGCCAGCAGTGTCAGTAGCGGGGCGCGCACAGATACGCAGTATTTT
TRBJ2-7,TRBV5-4,few,TRBD2,CASSTGLAGGLREQYF,TGTGCCAGCAGCACGGGACTAGCGGGGGGGCTGCGGGAGCAGTACTTC
TRBJ1-3,TRBV14,-,-,CASSQAGGISGNTIYF,TGTGCCAGCAGCCAAGCGGGGGGAATATCTGGAAACACCATATATTTT
TRBJ2-7,TRBV7-9,-,-,CASSHAYEQYF,TGTGCCAGCAGTCACGCGTACGAGCAGTACTTC
TRBJ2-5,TRBV10-3,few,-,CAISRDSLPQETQYF,TGTGCCATCAGCCGGGACTCACTTCCCCAAGAGACCCAGTACTTC
TRBJ1-6,TRBV4-1,few,-,CASSQAASKGGRESPLHF,TGCGCCAGCAGCCAAGCCGCGTCAAAGGGGGGGCGAGAGTCACCCCTCCACTTT
TRBJ2-2,TRBV19,few,TRBD1,CASSPSNRGRNTGELFF,TGTGCCAGTAGTCCCTCAAACAGGGGCCGGAACACCGGGGAGCTGTTTTTT
TRBJ2-3,TRBV7-6,-,TRBD1,CASSSIGWDRDTDTQYF,TGTGCCAGCAGCTCCATAGGGTGGGACAGGGACACAGATACGCAGTATTTT
TRBJ1-1,TRBV7-3,-,-,CASSPGIRTAEAFF,TGTGCCAGCAGCCCTGGTATTCGTACGGCTGAAGCTTTCTTT
TRBJ2-7,TRBV5-4,-,TRBD1,CASSIGQGGYEQYF,TGTGCCAGCAGCATTGGACAGGGGGGATACGAGCAGTACTTC
TRBJ2-1,TRBV7-9,once,TRBD2,CASSSITSGVYNEQFF,TGTGCCAGCAGTTCGATAACTAGCGGGGTCTACAATGAGCAGTTCTTC
TRBJ1-5,TRBV4-3,-,TRBD1,CASSQGSGGSNQPQHF,TGCGCCAGCAGCCAGGGATCAGGGGGGAGCAATCAGCCCCAGCATTTT
TRBJ2-1,TRBV25-1,-,-,CASSEFTDEQFF,TGTGCCAGCAGTGAATTCACGGATGAGCAGTTCTTC
TRBJ1-4,TRBV30,-,TRBD1,CAWSLQGTGEKLFF,TGTGCCTGGAGTTTACAGGGGACGGGTGAAAAACTGTTTTTT
TRBJ2-2,TRBV5-1,-,-,CASSWRDLRLGRDGELFF,TGCGCCAGCAGCTGGAGGGACCTCAGATTAGGTCGTGACGGGGAGCTGTTTTTT
TRBJ2-7,TRBV29-1,-,-,CSASTEPYEQYF,TGCAGCGCTAGTACCGAGCCCTACGAGCAGTACTTC
TRBJ2-3,TRBV5-4,-,-,CASSSPGEDTQYF,TGTGCCAGCAGCTCCCCTGGGGAGGATACGCAGTATTTT
TRBJ2-7,TRBV10-2,few,TRBD2,CASRSGSSFYEQYF,TGCGCCAGCAGAAGCGGGAGTTCCTTCTACGAGCAGTACTTC
TRBJ2-7,TRBV9,-,-,CASSPQLGEQYF,TGTGCCAGCAGCCCACAGCTCGGCGAGCAGTACTTC
TRBJ2-2,TRBV7-6,-,TRBD2,CASSWGLAGLNTGELFF,TGTGCCAGCAGCTGGGGACTAGCGGGGTTGAACACCGGGGAGCTGTTTTTT
TRBJ1-1,TRBV18,-,-,CASSPGQNTEAFF,TGTGCCAGCTCCCCCGGACAAAACACTGAAGCTTTCTTT
TRBJ2-3,TRBV14,-,TRBD2,CASSQQGTKTDTQYF,TGTGCCAGCAGCCAACAAGGGACTAAGACAGATACGCAGTATTTT
TRBJ2-7,TRBV25-1,-,-,CASSQGVGDYEQYF,TGTGCCAGCAGTCAAGGGGTAGGGGACTACGAGCAGTACTTC
TRBJ2-1,TRBV9,-,TRBD2,CASSAGGASYNEQFF,TGTGCCAGCAGCGCCGGGGGGGCCTCCTACAATGAGCAGTTCTTC
TRBJ2-1,TRBV4-1,-,TRBD2,CASSQPTSGNDNEQFF,TGCGCCAGCAGCCAGCCAACTAGCGGGAACGACAATGAGCAGTTCTTC
TRBJ1-1,TRBV29-1,-,-,CSVPTNTEAFF,TGCAGCGTTCCTACGAACACTGAAGCTTTCTTT